These 25 T cell receptor delta chains originate from one sample sequenced in a study of γδ T cells in repeated Plasmodium falciparum infection. TCRdb reprocessed the multiplex PCR reads using CATT. The data contain about 48,000 delta-chain clones, roughly 1.6% of them singletons. Flow sorting of PBMC yielded separate Vgamma9/Vdelta2+ and Vdelta2-negative gammadelta T cell populations for bulk repertoire analysis. What was sequenced was gamma-delta T cells from blood. The receptors shown here come from a pool of human donors (malaria-infected and uninfected, not separated).

Note on this clone: This likely traces to a read error, being one base from a far larger clone. At the DNA level, this CDR3 is encoded by other sequences in the same sample as well. The chain recombines TRDV1 with TRDJ1; possible D gene TRDD2, 7 bases. Here the J gene came from matching the DNA to germline, since TCRdb omits it. Per the germline V gene, CDR1 is TSWWSYY and CDR2 is QGS. This CDR3 contains 24 residues. The CDR3 reads CALGELGFLLPRRFLGRNTDKLIF. The DNA for the CDR3 is TGTGCTCTAGGGGAACTCGGTTTCTTACTTCCTAGACGATTCCTGGGGCGAAACACCGATAAACTCATCTTT.

The gene calls are TRDV1 and TRDJ1, with a weak D call TRDD1 (5 bases). Matching the DNA to germline supplied the J gene, which TCRdb does not give. CDR1 TSWWSYY and CDR2 QGS come from the germline V gene. The CDR3 has 18 amino acids. The V and J ends lost 1 base and 1 base respectively, with 19 bases between them. CDR3 protein: CALGEPPLFGEITDKLIF. The CDR3 DNA reads as TGTGCTCTTGGGGAACCTCCCCTATTCGGAGAAATCACCGATAAACTCATCTTT.

In its sample, this clone was seen many times. The chain combines TRDV2 with TRDJ1; 13 positions match TRDD3. Trimming at V came to 5 bases and at J to 9 bases, leaving 23 bases not matched to a gene. The CDR3 sequence is 19 residues long. CDR1 is GEAIGNYY, CDR2 EKD, per germline. The chain's CDR3 is CACVRLDTGGYGYSGELIF. CDR3 bases: TGTGCCTGTGTGCGGCTTGATACTGGGGGATACGGTTACAGTGGGGAACTCATCTTT.

This clone was picked up a small number of times. TCRdb records a much larger clone's protein for this DNA, with a difference at residue 15 that likely arises from a read error; the protein given is the translation of the DNA. The rearrangement uses TRDV1 and TRDJ1; 10 bases are a match to TRDD3. V lost 5 bases and J lost 13; bases outside the gene matches: 22. Germline V gene lookup returns CDR1 TSWWSYY and CDR2 QGS. CDR3 length equals 17 residues. The CDR3 DNA reads TGTGCTCTTGGGCAGTGTAGTAAGGGAGCCGGGGGATACGGACCCATCTTT. Protein product: CALGQCSKGAGGYGPIF.

Notes on this clone: With only one base between it and a far larger clone, this is likely a read error. This specimen includes other DNA sequences encoding the same CDR3. This chain uses TRDV2 with TRDJ1, with 8 nucleotides matching TRDD3. Here the J gene was assigned by germline matching of the DNA, as TCRdb has none. CDR1 and CDR2 from the germline V gene are GEAIGNYY and EKD. The CDR3 runs to 16 residues. The trim removed 3 bases at V and 5 bases at J, leaving 13 bases unmatched. The CDR3 region is CACDFLMGDLTDKLIF. As DNA, the CDR3 is TGTGCCTGTGACTTTCTAATGGGGGATCTCACTGATAAACTCATCTTT.

This clone was seen ten or more times. This chain connects TRDV1 to TRDJ1; the D gene is possibly TRDD3 (7 bases). Germline values: CDR1 TSWWSYY, CDR2 QGS. Trimming removed 0 bases from V and 4 bases from J, with 39 bases in between. This CDR3 is built from 24 residues. The CDR3 is CALGELAFRLYWGRPPLLRDKLIF. The CDR3 DNA reads as TGTGCTCTTGGGGAACTAGCGTTCCGCCTATACTGGGGCCGGCCCCCTCTCCTACGCGATAAACTCATCTTT.

As concerns this clone: The TCRdb protein, from a much larger clone, departs from this DNA's translation at residue 8, likely by read error; the protein shown derives from the DNA. This chain joins TRDV2 and TRDJ1; 7 bases agree with TRDD3. The J gene is not listed in TCRdb, so it was assigned here from a DNA match to germline. The CDR3 runs to 21 residues. Trimming removed 1 base from V and 0 bases from J; junction bases left unmatched: 22. The germline V gene encodes CDR1 GEAIGNYY and CDR2 EKD. The CDR3 DNA sequence: TGTGCCTGTGACACAGGGTTACCTGGGGGCCCCCTTACCCCATACACCGATAAACTCATCTTT. The encoded protein is CACDTGLPGGPLTPYTDKLIF.

By share, this clone counts as medium-sized (0.01 to 0.1%). Within the sample, other DNA sequences also encode this same CDR3. The genes are TRDV1 and TRDJ1; 8 bases line up with TRDD3. V dropped 0 bases and J dropped 7; count of bases not matched to a gene: 19. The CDR3 is made up of 19 amino acids. From germline, CDR1 is TSWWSYY and CDR2 QGS. CDR3 residues: CALGELVPTGDKLIRKLIF. The DNA of the CDR3 is TGTGCTCTTGGGGAACTAGTACCTACGGGGGATAAATTAATACGTAAACTCATCTTT.

A remark on this clone: This likely came from a read error, as a far larger clone is one base away. In the same sample, other DNA sequences code for this CDR3. The chain uses TRDV2 and TRDJ2; no definite D call. TCRdb gives no J gene; it was assigned here by matching the DNA to germline. Between the trimmed V and J ends, which lost 0 bases and 3 bases, there was a span of 16 bases. Looked up from germline, CDR1 is GEAIGNYY and CDR2 is EKD. CDR3 length: 17 amino acids. The CDR3 loop is CACDTVLGTNLTAQLFF. CDR3 DNA: TGTGCCTGTGACACCGTACTAGGAACGAACCTGACAGCACAACTCTTCTTT.

Within the sample, this clone is medium-sized. Different DNA sequences within this sample yield the same CDR3. CDR3 DNA: TGTGCTCTTGGGGAAGCCGATACACAACCCTTCCTTTGGGGGGACACCGATAAACTCATCTTT. Protein product: CALGEADTQPFLWGDTDKLIF. The chain joins TRDV1 to TRDJ1, with a possible D match to TRDD2 (7 bases). CDR1 is TSWWSYY, CDR2 QGS, per germline. This CDR3 comprises 21 residues. Trimming stripped 2 bases from V and 0 bases from J, with 28 bases between.

This clone was picked up a small number of times. It differs at one base from a far larger clone, so likely a read error. The same CDR3 can be traced to other DNA sequences in this sample. The V and J genes are TRDV1 and TRDJ1; D unclear. Germline V gene sequence: CDR1 TSWWSYY, CDR2 QGS. The CDR3 is made up of 19 amino acids. The CDR3 bases are TGTGCTCTTGGGGAACTAGAGTCGTCCCGGTCCTTTATTACCGACAAACTCATCTTT. It specifies CALGELESSRSFITDKLIF.

This clone was observed many times. The chain recombines TRDV1 with TRDJ1, with 9 nucleotides matching TRDD3. This CDR3 comprises 17 residues. Germline V gene lookup returns CDR1 TSWWSYY and CDR2 QGS. Trimming removed 2 bases from V and 3 bases from J; junction bases left unmatched: 10. The CDR3 spells CALGEWCAGGSPDKLIF. The CDR3 region has the DNA TGTGCTCTTGGGGAATGGTGTGCTGGGGGATCCCCCGATAAACTCATCTTT.

This clone was observed at least ten times. The protein in TCRdb stems from a much larger clone and differs at residue 9 from this DNA's translation, likely a read error; here the protein is translated from the DNA. This CDR3 is CACDTLPPWGYGSTDKLIF. As DNA, the CDR3 is TGTGCCTGTGACACCCTGCCTCCTTGGGGATACGGAAGCACCGATAAACTCATCTTT. The genes are TRDV2 and TRDJ1; 9 bases align to TRDD3. Matching the DNA to germline supplied the J gene, which TCRdb does not give. CDR1 and CDR2 (germline): GEAIGNYY, EKD. V was clipped by 0 bases and J by 1 base; unmatched bases: 14. The CDR3 is 19 amino acids.

About this clone: TCRdb lists the protein of a much larger clone for this DNA, which differs at residue 10, so this is likely a read error; the protein given here is translated from the DNA itself. This chain connects TRDV2 to TRDJ1; TRDD3 aligns across 9 bases. Because TCRdb records no J gene, it was assigned here through a match of the DNA to germline. Unmatched junction bases numbered 11, after V lost 5 bases and J lost 2 bases. Germline CDR1 is GEAIGNYY and CDR2 is EKD. CDR3 length equals 16 residues. This CDR3 reads CACGPGIRVATDKLIF. For the CDR3, the DNA is TGTGCCTGTGGCCCGGGGATACGCGTGGCTACCGATAAACTCATCTTT.

Worth noting for this clone: This likely came from a read error, as a far larger clone is one base away. This sequence joins TRDV1 and TRDJ1, with TRDD3 matching 11 bases. No J gene is reported in TCRdb; it was inferred here by comparing the DNA with germline. CDR1 and CDR2 (germline): TSWWSYY, QGS. The length of the CDR3 is 21 residues. This CDR3 is CALGELDLTKYWGICTDKLIF. In nucleotides, the CDR3 is TGTGCTCTTGGGGAACTAGATCTTACGAAGTACTGGGGGATATGCACCGACAAACTCATCTTT.

Many counts were recorded for this clone. The V call is TRDV2, the J call TRDJ1; 10 bases align to TRDD3. TCRdb supplies no J gene; here it was assigned by aligning the nucleotide sequence to germline. The J segment lost 0 bases and the V segment lost 1 base, leaving 7 bases of the junction unmatched. CDR1 is GEAIGNYY, CDR2 EKD, per germline. This CDR3 spans 17 amino acids. DNA of the CDR3: TGTGCCTGTGACACGATTGGGGGATACCTGGACACCGATAAACTCATCTTT. Protein: CACDTIGGYLDTDKLIF.

Worth noting for this clone: The amino acid sequence in TCRdb belongs to a much larger clone and departs from this DNA's translation at residue 4, likely a sequencing read error; the sequence shown is translated from the DNA. The rearrangement links TRDV1 to TRDJ2; 11 bases align to TRDD3. Assignment of the J gene here rests on matching the DNA to germline, because TCRdb gives none. Looked up from germline, CDR1 is TSWWSYY and CDR2 is QGS. Germline trimming cut 7 bases from V and 6 bases from J; bases unmatched to any gene: 25. This CDR3 region has 21 residues. The DNA for the CDR3 is TGTGCTCTTGAGTTTTCCTACCTGCAAGACCTGGGGGATACTCGGGCAGCACAACTCTTCTTT. This sequence encodes CALEFSYLQDLGDTRAAQLFF.

This clone was seen many times. V is TRDV1 and J is TRDJ1; the D gene could be TRDD2 or TRDD3 (5 bases each). TCRdb carries no J gene annotation; the J gene was assigned here by matching the DNA with germline. Per germline, CDR1 TSWWSYY and CDR2 QGS. The length of the CDR3 is 21 residues. V was shortened by 0 bases and J by 5 bases, with 31 bases between the two germline ends. The CDR3 is CALGELPRPTSILGAVDKLIF. The CDR3 bases are TGTGCTCTTGGGGAACTCCCCCGCCCTACCAGTATCCTGGGAGCGGTGGATAAACTCATCTTT.

Many counts were recorded for this clone. This likely stems from a read error, as it lies one base from a far larger clone. The same CDR3 also results from other DNA sequences found in this sample. V usage is TRDV1 and J usage is TRDJ1; TRDD3 aligns across 13 bases. The CDR3 consists of 20 residues. V lost 2 bases to trimming and J lost 3 bases; unmatched junction nucleotides: 15. Germline CDR1 reads TSWWSYY; CDR2 reads QGS. The CDR3 loop reads CALGEVTLLYWGIRPDKLIF. CDR3 DNA: TGTGCTCTTGGGGAAGTCACCCTTTTGTACTGGGGGATACGTCCCGATAAACTCATCTTT.

The table lists this clone with a few counts. The protein that TCRdb holds for this DNA derives from a much larger clone and differs from the translated DNA at residue 15, which likely indicates a read error; the protein shown here is translated from the DNA. The V gene is TRDV1, the J gene TRDJ1, with D perhaps being TRDD2 or TRDD3 (8 bases each). Germline matching of the DNA provided the J gene here, since TCRdb leaves it blank. CDR1 and CDR2 (germline): TSWWSYY, QGS. Trimming shortened V by 3 bases and J by 0 bases, and 29 bases separated the two germline ends. The CDR3 consists of 21 residues. The CDR3 loop is CALGEVFLRFWGKLHTDKLIF. The CDR3 region has the DNA TGTGCTCTTGGGGAGGTCTTCCTACGATTCTGGGGGAAACTGCACACCGATAAACTCATCTTT.

With respect to this clone: TCRdb assigns this DNA the protein of a much larger clone, which departs from its translation at residue 16; this likely reflects a read error, and the protein shown comes from translating the DNA. V gene TRDV1 combines with J gene TRDJ1, with D tentatively TRDD2 or TRDD3 (8 bases each). Here the J gene came from matching the DNA to germline, since TCRdb omits it. CDR1 and CDR2 from the germline V gene are TSWWSYY and QGS. V lost 3 bases to trimming and J lost 3 bases, with 32 bases between them. The CDR3 is 21 amino acids. The CDR3 nucleotides read TGTGCTCTTGGGGAGGTCTTCCTACGATTCTGGGGGAAACTGTACGCCGATAAACTCATCTTT. Its protein product is CALGEVFLRFWGKLYADKLIF.

The sample holds many counts of this clone. This DNA's translation and the protein TCRdb lists, from a much larger clone, do not match at residue 11, likely due to a read error; the protein shown is translated from the DNA. V is TRDV1 and J is TRDJ1; TRDD3 aligns across 7 bases. Trimming cost V 9 bases and J 0 bases; bases outside gene matches: 19. The CDR3 runs 18 residues. The germline V gene has CDR1 TSWWSYY and CDR2 QGS. The CDR3 spells CALTQEGRLGLYTDKLIF. The CDR3 nucleotides read TGTGCTCTGACACAAGAGGGAAGACTGGGGCTGTACACCGATAAACTCATCTTT.

This clone was detected ten times or more. The same CDR3 also results from other DNA sequences found in this sample. This chain joins TRDV3 and TRDJ1, with D uncertain. Germline V gene lookup returns CDR1 TVYSNPD and CDR2 GDNSRS (reference sequence). This CDR3 is built from 14 residues. V gave up 4 bases and J gave up 0 bases, with 15 bases separating them. The CDR3 here is CASRVSEYTDKLIF. CDR3 in DNA: TGTGCCTCCAGGGTATCCGAGTACACCGATAAACTCATCTTT.

Note on this clone: It differs at one base from a far larger clone, so likely a read error. Other DNA sequences in this specimen translate into the identical CDR3. The rearrangement joins TRDV3 to TRDJ1; the D gene is possibly TRDD2 (5 bases). Germline-derived CDR1 and CDR2 are TVYSNPD and GDNSRS (reference sequence). CDR3 length equals 21 residues. CDR3: CAANKPPPSSTGQGYTDKLIF. The CDR3 DNA follows: TGTGCCGCTAATAAACCTCCCCCTTCATCTACCGGCCAGGGGTACACTGATAAACTCATCTTT.

The table lists this clone with many counts. A far larger clone is only one base removed, so a read error is likely. The sample has other DNA sequences that encode this CDR3 too. V and J are TRDV3 and TRDJ1, with D uncertain. Germline lookup yields CDR1 TVYSNPD and CDR2 GDNSRS (reference sequence). CDR3 size: 16 residues. Trimming stripped 3 bases from V and 0 bases from J, with 20 bases between. The DNA of the CDR3 is TGTGCCTTCAGGCACCTATCCTGGCAGTACACCGATAAACTCATCTTT. Translated: CAFRHLSWQYTDKLIF.